This TCR beta chain emerged from a study of blood T cell repertoires in COVID-19. As for the study in general: Researchers got acute and convalescent COVID-19 samples from the United States, Italy and Spain. Sample material is recorded as cDNA or gDNA derived from T cells, B-cell-depleted T cells, or PBMCs.

The CDR3 has 16 residues. V lost 0 bases and J lost 4, with 16 bases in between. The germline gives CDR1 MNHEY, CDR2 SVGEGT. Sequencing was performed with immunoSEQ multiplex PCR; in TCRdb, only in-frame clones are kept and a portion is missing. The top ten hold 1.4% of the sample, which has roughly 430,000 clones, 70% to 90% seen once. Enrollees, about 18 to 95 years old, lived in some 24 US areas. A PCR-confirmed or clinician-diagnosed COVID-19 case had contacted exposed participants within 2 weeks of entry. The source is a young woman who had been exposed to COVID-19. The sequenced sample consisted of PBMCs or T cells enriched from blood (not recorded which). The chain couples TRBV6-2 or TRBV6-3 to TRBJ2-7; a possible D gene is TRBD2 (6 bases). CDR3 in amino acids: CASSYSRAEGKYEQYF. In nucleotides, the CDR3 is TGTGCCAGCAGTTACTCGAGGGCGGAGGGGAAGTACGAGCAGTACTTC.